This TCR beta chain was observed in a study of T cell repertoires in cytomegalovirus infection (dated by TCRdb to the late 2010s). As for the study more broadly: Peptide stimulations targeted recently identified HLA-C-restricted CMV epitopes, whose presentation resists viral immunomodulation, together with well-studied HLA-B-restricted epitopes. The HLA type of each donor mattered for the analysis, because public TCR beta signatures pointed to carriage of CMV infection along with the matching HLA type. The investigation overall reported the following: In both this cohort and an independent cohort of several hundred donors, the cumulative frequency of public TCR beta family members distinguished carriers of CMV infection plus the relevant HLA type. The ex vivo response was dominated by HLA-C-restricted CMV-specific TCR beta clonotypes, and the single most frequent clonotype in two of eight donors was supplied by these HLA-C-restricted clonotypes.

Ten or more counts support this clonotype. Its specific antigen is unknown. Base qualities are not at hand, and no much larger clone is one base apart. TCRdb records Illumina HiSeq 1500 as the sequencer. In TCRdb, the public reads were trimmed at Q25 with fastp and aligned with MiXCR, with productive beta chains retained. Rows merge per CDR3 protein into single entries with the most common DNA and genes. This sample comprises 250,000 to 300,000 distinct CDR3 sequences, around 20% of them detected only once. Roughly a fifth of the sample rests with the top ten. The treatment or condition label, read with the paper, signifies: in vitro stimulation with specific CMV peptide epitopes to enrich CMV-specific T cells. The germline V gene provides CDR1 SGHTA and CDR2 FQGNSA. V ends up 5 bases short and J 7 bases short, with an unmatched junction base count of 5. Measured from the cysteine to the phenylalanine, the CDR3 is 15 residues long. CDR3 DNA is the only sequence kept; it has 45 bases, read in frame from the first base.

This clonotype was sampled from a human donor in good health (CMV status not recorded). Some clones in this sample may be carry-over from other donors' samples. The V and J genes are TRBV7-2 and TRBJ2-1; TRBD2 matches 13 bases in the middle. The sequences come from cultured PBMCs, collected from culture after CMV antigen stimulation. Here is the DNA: TGTGCCAGCAGCAAACTAGCGGGAGGGCCGAATGAGCAGTTCTTC. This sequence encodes CASSKLAGGPNEQFF.